The sequence of this T cell receptor (beta chain) was determined in a study of blood T cell repertoires in COVID-19. Across the whole study: The United States, Italy and Spain were the sources of the acute and convalescent COVID-19 samples. PBMCs, B-cell-depleted T cells, or T cells provided the cDNA or gDNA that made up the material.

In the source study's methods: Estimates of nucleated cell counts were drawn from the amplification of reference gene primers. Assay: immunoSEQ multiplex PCR; the TCRdb copy retains only in-frame clones and omits some. Clonal size and the V and J genes are those of that table, whereas D and trimming came from the DNA. The table includes 80,000 to 100,000 clones, approximately 82% detected once. This CDR3 contains 15 residues. Germline CDR1 reads SGHAT; CDR2 reads FQNNGV. Trimming pared 3 bases from V and 0 bases from J, leaving 6 bases between. This TCR derives from a man in his 70s with active or convalescent COVID-19. The material sequenced was peripheral blood. The chain carries TRBV11-2 and TRBJ1-6, with unresolved D. The CDR3 protein is CASSLRSSYNSPLHF. CDR3 DNA sequence: TGTGCCAGCAGCTTGAGGAGCTCCTATAATTCACCCCTCCACTTT.